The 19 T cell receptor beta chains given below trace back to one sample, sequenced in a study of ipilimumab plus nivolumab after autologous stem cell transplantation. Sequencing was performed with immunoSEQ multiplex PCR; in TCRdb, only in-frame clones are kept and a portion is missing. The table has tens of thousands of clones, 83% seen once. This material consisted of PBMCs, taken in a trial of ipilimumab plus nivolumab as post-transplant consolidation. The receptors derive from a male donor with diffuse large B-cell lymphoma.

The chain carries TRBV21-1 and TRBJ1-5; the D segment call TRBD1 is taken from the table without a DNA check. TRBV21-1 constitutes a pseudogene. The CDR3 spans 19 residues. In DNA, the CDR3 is TGTGCCAGCAGCAAAAAAGAGGCGGGACAGCTCGATAGCAATCAGCCCCAGCATTTT. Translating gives CASSKKEAGQLDSNQPQHF.

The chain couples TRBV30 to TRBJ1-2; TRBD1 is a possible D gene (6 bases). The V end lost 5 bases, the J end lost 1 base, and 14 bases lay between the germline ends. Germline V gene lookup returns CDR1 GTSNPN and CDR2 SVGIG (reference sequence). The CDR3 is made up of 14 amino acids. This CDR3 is CAWGIRTVNYGYTF. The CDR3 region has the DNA TGTGCCTGGGGTATTAGGACAGTTAACTATGGCTACACCTTC.

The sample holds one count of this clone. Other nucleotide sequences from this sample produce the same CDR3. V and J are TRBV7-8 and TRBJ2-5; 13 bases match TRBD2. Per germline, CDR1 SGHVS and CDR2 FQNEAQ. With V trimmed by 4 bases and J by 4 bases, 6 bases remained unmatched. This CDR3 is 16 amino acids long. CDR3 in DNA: TGTGCCAGCAGCTCCCGGACTAGCGGGGGTAGAGAGACCCAGTACTTC. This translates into CASSSRTSGGRETQYF.

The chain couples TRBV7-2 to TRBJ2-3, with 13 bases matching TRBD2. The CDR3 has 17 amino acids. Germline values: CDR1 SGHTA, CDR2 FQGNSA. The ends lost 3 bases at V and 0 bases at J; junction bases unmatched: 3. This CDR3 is CASSLGLAGPSTDTQYF. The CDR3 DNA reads TGTGCCAGCAGCTTGGGACTAGCGGGGCCTAGCACAGATACGCAGTATTTT.

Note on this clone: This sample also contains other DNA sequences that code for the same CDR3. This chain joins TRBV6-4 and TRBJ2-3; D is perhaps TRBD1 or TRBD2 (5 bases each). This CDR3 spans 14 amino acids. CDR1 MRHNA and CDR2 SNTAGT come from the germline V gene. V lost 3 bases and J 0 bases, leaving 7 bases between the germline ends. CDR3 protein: CASSEGPSTDTQYF. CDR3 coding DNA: TGTGCCAGCAGTGAGGGACCGAGCACAGATACGCAGTATTTT.

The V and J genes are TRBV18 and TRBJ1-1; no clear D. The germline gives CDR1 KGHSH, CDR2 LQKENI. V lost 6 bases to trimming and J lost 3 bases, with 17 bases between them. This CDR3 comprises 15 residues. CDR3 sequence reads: CASSSRQGRDTEAFF. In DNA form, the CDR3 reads TGTGCCAGCTCCTCCCGACAAGGGAGGGACACTGAAGCTTTCTTT.

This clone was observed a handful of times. The CDR3 nucleotides read TGCAGTGCTCTGGGGGACACTGAAGCTTTCTTT. Protein product: CSALGDTEAFF. The chain employs TRBV20-1 and TRBJ1-1; D is perhaps TRBD1 (5 bases). Germline-derived CDR1 and CDR2 are DFQATT and SNEGSKA (reference sequence). V shed 5 bases and J shed 3 bases, with 7 bases lying between them. The CDR3 is 11 amino acids.

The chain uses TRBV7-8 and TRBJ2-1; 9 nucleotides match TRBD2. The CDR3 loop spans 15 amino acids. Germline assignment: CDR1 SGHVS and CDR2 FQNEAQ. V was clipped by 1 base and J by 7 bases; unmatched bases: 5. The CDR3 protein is CASSLDWSGGNEQFF. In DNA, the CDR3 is TGTGCCAGCAGCTTAGATTGGAGCGGGGGGAATGAGCAGTTCTTC.

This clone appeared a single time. In DNA form, the CDR3 reads TGTGCCAGCAGCCAAGTTTCAAGCTATCCCAGCACAGATACGCAGTATTTT. Residues: CASSQVSSYPSTDTQYF. The chain employs TRBV4-2 and TRBJ2-3; no firm D call. CDR1 and CDR2 from the germline V gene are LGHNA and YNFKEQ. V gave up 1 base and J gave up 0 bases, with 14 bases separating them. The CDR3 is 17 residues long.

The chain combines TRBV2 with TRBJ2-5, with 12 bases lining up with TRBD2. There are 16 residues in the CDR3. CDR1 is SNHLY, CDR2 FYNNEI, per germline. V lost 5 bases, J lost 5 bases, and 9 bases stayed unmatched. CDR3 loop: CASSPWTSGAGETQYF. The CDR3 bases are TGTGCCAGCAGTCCCTGGACTAGCGGGGCAGGGGAGACCCAGTACTTC.

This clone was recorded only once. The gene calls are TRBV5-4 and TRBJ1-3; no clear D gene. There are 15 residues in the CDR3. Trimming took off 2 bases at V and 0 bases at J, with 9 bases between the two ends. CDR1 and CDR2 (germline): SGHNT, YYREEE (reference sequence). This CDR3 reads CASSFGAGSGNTIYF. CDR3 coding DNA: TGTGCCAGCAGCTTTGGAGCAGGCTCTGGAAACACCATATATTTT.

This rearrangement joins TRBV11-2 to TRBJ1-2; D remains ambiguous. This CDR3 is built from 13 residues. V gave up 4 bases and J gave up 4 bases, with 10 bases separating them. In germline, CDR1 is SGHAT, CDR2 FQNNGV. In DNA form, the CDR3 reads TGTGCCAGCAGCTCGAACGGTGGCTATGGCTACACCTTC. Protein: CASSSNGGYGYTF.

CDR3: CASSPSSGQIYEQYF. The DNA for the CDR3 is TGTGCCAGCAGCCCAAGTTCGGGACAGATCTACGAGCAGTACTTC. The gene calls are TRBV5-8 and TRBJ2-7, with TRBD1 matching over 7 bases. This CDR3 contains 15 residues. The ends lost 4 bases at V and 3 bases at J; junction bases unmatched: 10. The germline V gene has CDR1 SGHTS and CDR2 YDEGEE.

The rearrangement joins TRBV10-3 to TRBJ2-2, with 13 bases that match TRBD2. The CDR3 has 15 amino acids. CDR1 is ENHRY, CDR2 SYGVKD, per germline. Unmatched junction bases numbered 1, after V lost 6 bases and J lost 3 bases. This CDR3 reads CAIRGLAGDTGELFF. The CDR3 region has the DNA TGTGCCATCAGAGGACTAGCGGGAGACACCGGGGAGCTGTTTTTT.

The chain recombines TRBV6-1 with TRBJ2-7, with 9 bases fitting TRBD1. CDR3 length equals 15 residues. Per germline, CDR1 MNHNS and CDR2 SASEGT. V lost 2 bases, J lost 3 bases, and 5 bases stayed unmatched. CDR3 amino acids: CASSENGGQGYEQYF. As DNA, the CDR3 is TGTGCCAGCAGTGAAAATGGGGGACAGGGCTACGAGCAGTACTTC.

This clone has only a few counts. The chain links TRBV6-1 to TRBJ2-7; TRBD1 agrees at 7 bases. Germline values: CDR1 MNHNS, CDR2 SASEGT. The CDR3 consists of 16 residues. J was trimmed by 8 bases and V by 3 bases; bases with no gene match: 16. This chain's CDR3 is CASSDLKDRFRQKQYF. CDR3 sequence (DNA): TGTGCCAGCAGTGACCTAAAGGACAGGTTCCGACAAAAGCAGTACTTC.

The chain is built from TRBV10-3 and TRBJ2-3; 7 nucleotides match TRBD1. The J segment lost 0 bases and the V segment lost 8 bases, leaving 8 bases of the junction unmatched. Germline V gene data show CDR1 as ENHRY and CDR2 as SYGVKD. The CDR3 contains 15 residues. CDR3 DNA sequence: TGTGCCATCGGAAGGGGGCTCTTGAGCACAGATACGCAGTATTTT. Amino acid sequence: CAIGRGLLSTDTQYF.

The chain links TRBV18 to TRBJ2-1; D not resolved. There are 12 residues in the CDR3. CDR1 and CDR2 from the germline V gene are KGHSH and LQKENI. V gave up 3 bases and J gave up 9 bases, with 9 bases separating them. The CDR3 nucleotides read TGTGCCAGCTCACCGAGTGACGGTGAGCAGTTCTTC. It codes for CASSPSDGEQFF.

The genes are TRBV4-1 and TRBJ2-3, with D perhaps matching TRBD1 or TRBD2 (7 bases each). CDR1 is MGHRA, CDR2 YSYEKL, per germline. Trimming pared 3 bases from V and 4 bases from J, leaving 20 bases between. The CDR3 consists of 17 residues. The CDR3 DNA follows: TGCGCCAGCAGCCAGACCAGGGGGACTATAGATGCAGATACGCAGTATTTT. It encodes CASSQTRGTIDADTQYF.